This TCR beta chain was obtained from a study of T cell responses to AZD1222 COVID-19 vaccine. Data came from immunoSEQ multiplex PCR; TCRdb stores just in-frame clones and leaves some out. The sample carries 180,000 or so clones, around 90% recorded once. In germline, CDR1 is SGHTA, CDR2 FQGNSA. The ends lost 2 bases at V and 6 bases at J; junction bases unmatched: 8. The CDR3 spans 16 residues. Points from the study as a whole: Baseline serology detected seropositivity in only six AZD1222 recipients. As reported, nearly half of all spike-specific TCRs target variant regions that are unmutated.

Remarks on this clone: Antigen unknown.

The sample consisted of peripheral blood, taken 28 days after the second AZD1222 dose. This TCR derives from an adult who received the AZD1222 COVID-19 vaccine. The chain couples TRBV7-2 to TRBJ2-3, with 10 positions matching TRBD2. The CDR3 is CASSLIGLAGVDTQYF. The CDR3 nucleotides are TGTGCCAGCAGCTTAATTGGGCTAGCGGGAGTTGATACGCAGTATTTT. Full variable domain (missing parts from reference TRBV7-2 and TRBJ2-3): GAGVSQSPSNKVTEKGKDVELRCDPISGHTALYWYRQSLGQGLEFLIYFQGNSAPDKSGLPSDRFSAERTGGSVSTLTIQRTQQEDSAVYLCASSLIGLAGVDTQYFGPGTRLTVL.